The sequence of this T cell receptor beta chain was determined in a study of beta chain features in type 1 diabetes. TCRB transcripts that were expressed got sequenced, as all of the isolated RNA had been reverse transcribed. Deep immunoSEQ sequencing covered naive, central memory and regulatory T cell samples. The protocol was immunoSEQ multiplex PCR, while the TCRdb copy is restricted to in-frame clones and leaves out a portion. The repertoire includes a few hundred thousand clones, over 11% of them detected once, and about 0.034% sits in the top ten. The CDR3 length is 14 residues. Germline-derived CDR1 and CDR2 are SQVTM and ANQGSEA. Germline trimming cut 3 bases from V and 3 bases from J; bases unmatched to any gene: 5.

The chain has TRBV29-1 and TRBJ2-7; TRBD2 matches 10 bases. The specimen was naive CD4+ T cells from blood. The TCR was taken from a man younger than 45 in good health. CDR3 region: CSVEASGGFYEQYF. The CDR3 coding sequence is TGCAGCGTTGAGGCTAGCGGGGGATTCTACGAGCAGTACTTC.